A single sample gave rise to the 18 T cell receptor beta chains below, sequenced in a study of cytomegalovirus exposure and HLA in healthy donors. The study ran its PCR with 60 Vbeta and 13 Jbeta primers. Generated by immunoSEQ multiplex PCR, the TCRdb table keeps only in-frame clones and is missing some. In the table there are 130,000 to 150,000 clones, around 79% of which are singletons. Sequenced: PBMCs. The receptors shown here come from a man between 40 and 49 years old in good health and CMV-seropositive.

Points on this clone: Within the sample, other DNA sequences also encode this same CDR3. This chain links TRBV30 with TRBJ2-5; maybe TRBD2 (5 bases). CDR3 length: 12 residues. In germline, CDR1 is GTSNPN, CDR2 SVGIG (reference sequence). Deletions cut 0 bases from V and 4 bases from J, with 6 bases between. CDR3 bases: TGTGCCTGGAGTGTCGGAGGAGAGACCCAGTACTTC. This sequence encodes CAWSVGGETQYF.

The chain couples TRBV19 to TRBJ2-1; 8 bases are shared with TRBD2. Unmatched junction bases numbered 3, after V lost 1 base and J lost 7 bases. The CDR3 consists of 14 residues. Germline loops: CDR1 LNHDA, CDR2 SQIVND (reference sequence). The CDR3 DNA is TGTGCCAGTAGTATAGGGACTAGCAAAAATGAGCAGTTCTTC. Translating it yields CASSIGTSKNEQFF.

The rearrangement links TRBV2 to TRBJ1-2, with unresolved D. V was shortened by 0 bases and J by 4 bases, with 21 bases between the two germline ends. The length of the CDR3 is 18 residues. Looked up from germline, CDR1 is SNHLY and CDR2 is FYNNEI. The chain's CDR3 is CASSEARMVSRHGYGYTF. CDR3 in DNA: TGTGCCAGCAGTGAAGCCAGGATGGTCAGCCGCCATGGCTATGGCTACACCTTC.

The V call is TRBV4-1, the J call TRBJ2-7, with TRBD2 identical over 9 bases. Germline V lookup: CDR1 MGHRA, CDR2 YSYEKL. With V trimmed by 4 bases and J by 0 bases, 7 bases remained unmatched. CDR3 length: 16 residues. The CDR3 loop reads CASSPGIAGASYEQYF. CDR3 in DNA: TGCGCCAGCAGCCCGGGGATAGCGGGAGCCTCCTACGAGCAGTACTTC.

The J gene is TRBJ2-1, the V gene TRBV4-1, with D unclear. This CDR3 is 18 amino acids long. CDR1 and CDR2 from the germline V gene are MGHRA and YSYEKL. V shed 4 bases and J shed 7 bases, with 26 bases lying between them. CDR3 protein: CASSPPVESSPGRNEQFF. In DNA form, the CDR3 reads TGCGCCAGCAGCCCCCCCGTGGAGAGCAGTCCCGGTAGGAATGAGCAGTTCTTC.

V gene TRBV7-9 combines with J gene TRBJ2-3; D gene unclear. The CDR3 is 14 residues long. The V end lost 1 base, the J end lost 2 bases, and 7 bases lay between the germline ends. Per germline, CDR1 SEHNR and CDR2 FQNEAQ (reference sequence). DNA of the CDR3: TGTGCCAGCAGCTTAGTGCAGGCCACAGATACGCAGTATTTT. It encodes CASSLVQATDTQYF.

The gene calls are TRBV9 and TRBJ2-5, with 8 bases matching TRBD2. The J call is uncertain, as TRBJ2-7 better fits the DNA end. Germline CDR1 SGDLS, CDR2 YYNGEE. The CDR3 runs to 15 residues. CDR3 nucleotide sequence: TGTGCCAGCAGCGGACGGGGGGGCAAGCCCTACGAGCAGTACTTC. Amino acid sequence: CASSGRGGKPYEQYF.

CDR3 residues: CASSRSYRDHGYTF. The CDR3 nucleotides are TGTGCCAGCAGCCGCTCTTACAGGGACCATGGCTACACCTTC. The genes are TRBV7-9 and TRBJ1-2, with a tentative D call TRBD1 (6 bases). The CDR3 is made up of 14 amino acids. Germline V CDR1 and CDR2: SEHNR, FQNEAQ (reference sequence). The germline V and J ends were trimmed by 5 bases and 6 bases, with 16 bases remaining between them. The full variable domain, completed using reference TRBV7-9 and TRBJ1-2, is DTGVSQNPRHKITKRGQNVTFRCDPISEHNRLYWYRQTLGQGPEFLTYFQNEAQLEKSRLLSDRFSAERPKGSFSTLEIQRTEQGDSAMYLCASSRSYRDHGYTFGSGTRLTVV.

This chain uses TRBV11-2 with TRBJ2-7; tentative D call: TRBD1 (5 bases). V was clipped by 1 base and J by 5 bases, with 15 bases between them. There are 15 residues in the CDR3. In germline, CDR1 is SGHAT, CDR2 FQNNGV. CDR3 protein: CASSLVVLQANEQYF. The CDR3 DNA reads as TGTGCCAGCAGCTTAGTCGTTTTACAGGCCAACGAGCAGTACTTC.

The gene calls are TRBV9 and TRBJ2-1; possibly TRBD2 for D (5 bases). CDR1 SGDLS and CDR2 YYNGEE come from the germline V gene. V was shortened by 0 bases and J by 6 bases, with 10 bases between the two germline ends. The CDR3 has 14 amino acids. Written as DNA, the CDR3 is TGTGCCAGCAGCGTAGTAAATGCGGGCAATGAGCAGTTCTTC. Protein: CASSVVNAGNEQFF. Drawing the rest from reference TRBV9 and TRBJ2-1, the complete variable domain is DSGVTQTPKHLITATGQRVTLRCSPRSGDLSVYWYQQSLDQGLQFLIQYYNGEERAKGNILERFSAQQFPDLHSELNLSSLELGDSALYFCASSVVNAGNEQFFGPGTRLTVL.

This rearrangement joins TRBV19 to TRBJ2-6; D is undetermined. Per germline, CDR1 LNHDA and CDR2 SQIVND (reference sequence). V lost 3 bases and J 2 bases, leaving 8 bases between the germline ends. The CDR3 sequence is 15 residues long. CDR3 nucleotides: TGTGCCAGTAGTATCCTAGGTACTGGGGCCAACGTCCTGACTTTC. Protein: CASSILGTGANVLTF. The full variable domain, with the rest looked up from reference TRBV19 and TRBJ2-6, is DGGITQSPKYLFRKEGQNVTLSCEQNLNHDAMYWYRQDPGQGLRLIYYSQIVNDFQKGDIAEGYSVSREKKESFPLTVTSAQKNPTAFYLCASSILGTGANVLTFGAGSRLTVL.

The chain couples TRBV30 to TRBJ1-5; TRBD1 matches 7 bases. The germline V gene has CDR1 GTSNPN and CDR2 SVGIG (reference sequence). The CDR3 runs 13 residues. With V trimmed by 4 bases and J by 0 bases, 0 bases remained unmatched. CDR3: CAWNRGSNQPQHF. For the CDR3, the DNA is TGTGCCTGGAACAGGGGTAGCAATCAGCCCCAGCATTTT.

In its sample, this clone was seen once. CDR3 DNA sequence: TGTGCCAGCAGCTCCCGGAGCCCTGGAAACACCATATATTTT. It is translated as CASSSRSPGNTIYF. The genes are TRBV13 and TRBJ1-3; D unresolved. Deletions cut 4 bases from V and 2 bases from J, with 9 bases between. CDR1 is PRHDT, CDR2 FYEKMQ, per germline (reference sequence). CDR3 length: 14 residues.

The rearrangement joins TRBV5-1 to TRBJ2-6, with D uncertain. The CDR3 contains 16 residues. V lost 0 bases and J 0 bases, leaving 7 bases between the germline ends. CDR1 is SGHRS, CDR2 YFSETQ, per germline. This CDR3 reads CASSLVQSSGANVLTF. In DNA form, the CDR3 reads TGCGCCAGCAGCTTGGTACAGTCCTCTGGGGCCAACGTCCTGACTTTC.

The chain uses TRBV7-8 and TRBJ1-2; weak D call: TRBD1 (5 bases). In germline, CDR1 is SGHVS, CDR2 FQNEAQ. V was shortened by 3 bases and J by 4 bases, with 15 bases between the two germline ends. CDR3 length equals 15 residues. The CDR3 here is CASSLDRGSTYGYTF. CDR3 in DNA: TGTGCCAGCAGCTTGGATCGGGGGTCGACCTATGGCTACACCTTC. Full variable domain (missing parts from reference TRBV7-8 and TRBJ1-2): GAGVSQSPRYKVAKRGQDVALRCDPISGHVSLFWYQQALGQGPEFLTYFQNEAQLDKSGLPSDRFFAERPEGSVSTLKIQRTQQEDSAVYLCASSLDRGSTYGYTFGSGTRLTVV.

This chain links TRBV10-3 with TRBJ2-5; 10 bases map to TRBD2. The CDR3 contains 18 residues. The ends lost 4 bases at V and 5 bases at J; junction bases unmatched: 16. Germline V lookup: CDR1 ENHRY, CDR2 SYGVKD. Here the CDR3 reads CAISAFASSGRAHETQYF. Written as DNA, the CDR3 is TGTGCCATCAGTGCCTTCGCTTCCAGCGGGAGGGCCCACGAGACCCAGTACTTC.

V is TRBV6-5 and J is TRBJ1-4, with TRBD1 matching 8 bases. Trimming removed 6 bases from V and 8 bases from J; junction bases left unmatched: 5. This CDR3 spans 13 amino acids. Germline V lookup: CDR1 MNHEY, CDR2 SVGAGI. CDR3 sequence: CASRQQGAEKLFF. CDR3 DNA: TGTGCCAGCAGGCAGCAGGGGGCGGAAAAACTGTTTTTT.

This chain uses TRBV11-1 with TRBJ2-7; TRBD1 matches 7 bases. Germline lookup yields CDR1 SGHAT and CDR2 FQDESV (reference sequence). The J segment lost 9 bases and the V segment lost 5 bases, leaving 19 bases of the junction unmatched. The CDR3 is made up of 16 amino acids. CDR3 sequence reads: CASSPGQARLLQPQYF. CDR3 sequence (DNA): TGTGCCAGCAGCCCTGGACAGGCGCGATTGCTACAGCCGCAGTACTTC.